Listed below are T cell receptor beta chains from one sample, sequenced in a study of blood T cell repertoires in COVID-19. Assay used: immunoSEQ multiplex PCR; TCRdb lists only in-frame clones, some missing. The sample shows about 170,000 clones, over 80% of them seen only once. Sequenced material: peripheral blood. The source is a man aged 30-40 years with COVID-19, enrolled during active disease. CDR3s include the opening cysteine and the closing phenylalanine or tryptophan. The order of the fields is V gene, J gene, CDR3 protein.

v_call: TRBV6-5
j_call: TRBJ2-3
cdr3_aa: CASSSYQSPSFF

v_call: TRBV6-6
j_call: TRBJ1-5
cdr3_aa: CASSYWGQGNQPQHF

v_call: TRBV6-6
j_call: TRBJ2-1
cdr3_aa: CASSYPTGTYNEQFF

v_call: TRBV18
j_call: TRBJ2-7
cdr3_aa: CASSPPTGEDEQYF

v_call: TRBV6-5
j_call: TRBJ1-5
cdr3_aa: CASSYGGGSNQPQHF

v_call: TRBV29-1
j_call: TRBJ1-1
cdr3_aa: CSVRRTGGGNTEAFF

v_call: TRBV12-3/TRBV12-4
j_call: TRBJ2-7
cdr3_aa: CASSPGLSYEQYF

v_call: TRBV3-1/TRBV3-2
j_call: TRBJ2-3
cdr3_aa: CASSAGSSTDTQYF

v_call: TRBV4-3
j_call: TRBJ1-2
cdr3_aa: CASSHATGGAGYGYTF

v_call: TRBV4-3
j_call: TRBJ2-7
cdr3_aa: CASSQDRGSGEQYF